This T cell receptor (beta chain) emerged from a study of blood T cells in healthy people across ages. This clonotype was found many times. A second PCR of about 7 to 12 cycles used a sample-barcoded 5' primer and a J-beta primer mix. MiXCR, applied by TCRdb to the 5' RACE reads, yields one record per CDR3 protein. The table records about 580,000 distinct CDR3 sequences, more than 45% of them present only once. The sequencing input was blood. The TCR sequence derives from a man aged 80 or over in good health.

The CDR3 loop is CASRPTGQGKNIQYF. In nucleotides, the CDR3 is TGTGCCAGCAGACCGACCGGACAGGGGAAAAACATTCAGTACTTC. This chain joins TRBV6-6 and TRBJ2-4; 9 nucleotides agree with TRBD1. Losses at the gene ends were 6 bases for V and 4 bases for J; bases not matched to a gene: 7. The CDR3 is 15 amino acids. Germline loops: CDR1 MNHNY, CDR2 SVGAGI (reference sequence).